The entry below describes one T cell receptor beta chain. Generated by immunoSEQ multiplex PCR, the TCRdb table keeps only in-frame clones and is missing some. The sample shows around 65,000 clones, more than 90% of them seen only once. These data originate in a study of shared T cell receptors in the human thymus. The germline V gene has CDR1 MNHNS and CDR2 SASEGT. The CDR3 is 16 residues long. The V and J ends lost 0 bases and 4 bases respectively, with 15 bases between them. The clonotype was recovered from a human donor. The chain recombines TRBV6-1 with TRBJ2-5; D may match TRBD1 or TRBD2 (5 bases each). The source material was thymocytes. CDR3 in amino acids: CASSEARGRVRETQYF. For the CDR3, the DNA is TGTGCCAGCAGTGAAGCCCGGGGCAGGGTGAGAGAGACCCAGTACTTC.